This T cell receptor beta chain was recorded in a study of a mutant IDH1 vaccine in newly diagnosed glioma. Study-level background: The vaccination schedule gave patients eight doses in weeks 1, 3, 5, 7, 11, 15, 19 and 23. The earlier regimen, radiotherapy, temozolomide, or both, was most often both.

Time point described: week 23, last vaccination. A single vaccine dose contained 300 ug of mutant IDH1 20-mer peptide, and topical imiquimod was used with it. Clones were read by immunoSEQ multiplex PCR, and TCRdb kept only the in-frame ones, dropping some. Seen here are tens of thousands of clones, about 81% observed once, and the top ten hold roughly 8.8%. With regard to this clone: No antigen is known for it.

The CDR3 contains 19 residues. V trimming: 4 bases; J trimming: 0 bases; junction bases outside the gene matches: 8. The germline CDR1 and CDR2 sequences are SGHVS and FQNEAQ. This clonotype was obtained from a woman in her thirties or forties with glioma. Some clones in this sample may be carry-over from other donors' samples. The specimen comprised PBMCs, sampled from a glioma patient whose treatment included an IDH1 peptide vaccine. The chain is built from TRBV7-8 and TRBJ2-1; 14 bases map to TRBD2. The CDR3 reads CASSSLGLAGDPSYNEQFF. CDR3 sequence (DNA): TGTGCCAGCAGCTCCCTGGGACTAGCGGGGGATCCCTCCTACAATGAGCAGTTCTTC.